Presented here are 18 T cell receptor beta chains from one specimen sequenced in a study of blood T cell repertoires in COVID-19. This table comes from immunoSEQ multiplex PCR, and its TCRdb copy is limited to in-frame clones, with some not included. The sample lists around 170,000 clones; approximately 88% were seen once. Sequencing input: peripheral blood. These receptors came from a man between 18 and 35 years old with active or convalescent COVID-19.

V usage is TRBV7-2 and J usage is TRBJ2-1; a weak D match, TRBD2 (7 bases). Per germline, CDR1 SGHTA and CDR2 FQGNSA. There are 15 residues in the CDR3. V lost 1 base and J lost 7, with 14 bases in between. CDR3 sequence (DNA): TGTGCCAGCAGCTTAGGACCGGGGGGCGGGAATGAGCAGTTCTTC. It specifies CASSLGPGGGNEQFF.

The rearrangement joins TRBV5-4 to TRBJ2-2; D call uncertain. With 2 bases removed from V and 4 bases from J, the gap between germline ends came to 9 bases. CDR3 length: 14 amino acids. Germline values: CDR1 SGHNT, CDR2 YYREEE (reference sequence). The CDR3 bases are TGTGCCAGCAGCTTCGACCCAGGCACCGGGGAGCTGTTTTTT. Residues: CASSFDPGTGELFF.

The chain uses TRBV7-9 and TRBJ1-3; TRBD1 matches at 9 bases. This CDR3 spans 14 amino acids. V trimming: 8 bases; J trimming: 3 bases; junction bases outside the gene matches: 5. Germline V CDR1 and CDR2: SEHNR, FQNEAQ (reference sequence). The CDR3 protein is CASGTTGGGNTIYF. The DNA of the CDR3 is TGTGCCAGCGGGACGACAGGGGGTGGAAACACCATATATTTT.

This rearrangement joins TRBV6-5 to TRBJ1-2, with D tentatively TRBD1 (6 bases). The length of the CDR3 is 14 residues. Germline V lookup: CDR1 MNHEY, CDR2 SVGAGI. Trimming cost V 7 bases and J 2 bases, with 14 bases left between them. The CDR3 sequence is CASTWTDDNYGYTF. For the CDR3, the DNA is TGTGCCAGCACCTGGACAGATGACAACTATGGCTACACCTTC.

V gene TRBV11-1 combines with J gene TRBJ2-5, with D maybe TRBD1 (5 bases). Germline V gene data show CDR1 as SGHAT and CDR2 as FQDESV (reference sequence). This CDR3 contains 14 residues. With 1 base removed from V and 5 bases from J, the gap between germline ends came to 11 bases. The CDR3 region is CASSLGQGEETQYF. The CDR3 DNA reads as TGTGCCAGCAGCTTAGGGCAGGGCGAGGAGACCCAGTACTTC.

The V gene is TRBV4-2, the J gene TRBJ1-6; TRBD1 matches 12 bases. V lost 5 bases, J lost 10 bases, and 9 bases stayed unmatched. CDR3 length equals 16 residues. Germline CDR1 reads LGHNA; CDR2 reads YNFKEQ. Here the CDR3 reads CASSSRDRGHGSPLHF. The CDR3 nucleotides read TGTGCCAGCAGCTCCCGGGACAGGGGGCATGGATCACCCCTCCACTTT.

The chain employs TRBV6-5 and TRBJ1-2, with unresolved D. This CDR3 comprises 15 residues. Looked up from germline, CDR1 is MNHEY and CDR2 is SVGAGI. Trimming stripped 4 bases from V and 0 bases from J, with 12 bases between. The CDR3 coding sequence is TGTGCCAGCAGTTCCACCAAACTAGCTAACTATGGCTACACCTTC. Encoded protein: CASSSTKLANYGYTF.

This clone was seen a few times. The J gene is TRBJ2-1, the V gene TRBV7-8; 8 bases are shared with TRBD2. J gave up 6 bases and V 6 bases, and 10 bases lay outside the gene matches. The CDR3 extends over 15 amino acids. Germline V CDR1 and CDR2: SGHVS, FQNEAQ. The CDR3 nucleotides read TGTGCCAGCAGTCAGAGCGGGAGAGGGAGCAATGAGCAGTTCTTC. It encodes CASSQSGRGSNEQFF.

The V call is TRBV28, the J call TRBJ1-1; D remains unclear. The CDR3 consists of 11 residues. Trimming shortened V by 2 bases and J by 8 bases, and 6 bases separated the two germline ends. Germline V CDR1 and CDR2: MDHEN, SYDVKM. The chain's CDR3 is CASSLTEEAFF. The CDR3 nucleotides are TGTGCCAGCAGTTTAACGGAGGAAGCTTTCTTT.

This clone came up a few times. The J gene is TRBJ1-1, the V gene TRBV19; 7 positions agree with TRBD1. V lost 4 bases and J lost 2; bases outside the gene matches: 10. From germline, CDR1 is LNHDA and CDR2 SQIVND (reference sequence). The CDR3 covers 16 residues. The chain's CDR3 is CASSTGQQRTNTEAFF. CDR3 DNA sequence: TGTGCCAGTAGTACGGGACAGCAAAGGACTAACACTGAAGCTTTCTTT.

The chain employs TRBV7-9 and TRBJ2-7; 11 bases match TRBD1. After removal of 1 base from V and 3 bases from J, the junction contained 5 bases not matched to a gene. The CDR3 loop spans 16 amino acids. In germline, CDR1 is SEHNR, CDR2 FQNEAQ (reference sequence). This chain's CDR3 is CASSLVSGTGGYEQYF. In DNA form, the CDR3 reads TGTGCCAGCAGCTTAGTTAGCGGGACAGGGGGCTACGAGCAGTACTTC. Together with reference TRBV7-9 and TRBJ2-7, the CDR3 gives the full variable domain: DTGVSQNPRHKITKRGQNVTFRCDPISEHNRLYWYRQTLGQGPEFLTYFQNEAQLEKSRLLSDRFSAERPKGSFSTLEIQRTEQGDSAMYLCASSLVSGTGGYEQYFGPGTRLTVT.

This chain links TRBV7-6 with TRBJ1-1; D gene uncertain. The CDR3 runs to 17 residues. Trimming cost V 5 bases and J 1 base, with 20 bases left between them. Germline V CDR1 and CDR2: SGHVS, FNYEAQ. CDR3 sequence: CASSRGSSGWGNTEAFF. The CDR3 DNA is TGTGCCAGCAGCCGAGGATCCTCGGGGTGGGGGAACACTGAAGCTTTCTTT.

The J gene is TRBJ2-1, the V gene TRBV30, with TRBD2 identical over 7 bases. There are 14 residues in the CDR3. Germline CDR1 GTSNPN, CDR2 SVGIG (reference sequence). Trimming removed 4 bases from V and 0 bases from J; junction bases left unmatched: 3. Here the CDR3 reads CAWNGGSSYNEQFF. The DNA of the CDR3 is TGTGCCTGGAACGGCGGGAGCTCCTACAATGAGCAGTTCTTC.

The chain combines TRBV10-3 with TRBJ1-2; D is ambiguous. This CDR3 region has 13 residues. Per the germline V gene, CDR1 is ENHRY and CDR2 is SYGVKD. The ends were cut back, 3 bases at V and 8 bases at J, with 13 bases in the middle. CDR3 amino acids: CAISEVWSRGYTF. The CDR3 DNA sequence: TGTGCCATCAGTGAAGTGTGGTCGCGAGGCTACACCTTC.

This clone has just one count. The chain recombines TRBV18 with TRBJ1-5; 9 bases agree with TRBD1. The CDR3 consists of 17 residues. The germline V gene has CDR1 KGHSH and CDR2 LQKENI. Trimming cost V 5 bases and J 1 base; bases outside gene matches: 9. CDR3 DNA: TGTGCCAGCTCAGTTACAGGGGGCGGAGGGAGCAATCAGCCCCAGCATTTT. Amino acids: CASSVTGGGGSNQPQHF.

The rearrangement uses TRBV27 and TRBJ2-6; D possibly corresponds to TRBD1 (6 bases). V dropped 6 bases and J dropped 0 bases, with 12 bases sitting between them. Germline V CDR1 and CDR2: MNHEY, SMNVEV (reference sequence). The CDR3 loop spans 16 amino acids. The CDR3 coding sequence is TGTGCCAGCAGGGCAGGGGACCTCTCTGGGGCCAACGTCCTGACTTTC. It specifies CASRAGDLSGANVLTF.

This sequence joins TRBV5-4 and TRBJ1-2, with D possibly being TRBD1 (5 bases). Germline assignment: CDR1 SGHNT and CDR2 YYREEE (reference sequence). This CDR3 has 14 amino acids. Trimming removed 2 bases from V and 3 bases from J, with 11 bases in between. This CDR3 is CASSLGAEHYGYTF. The CDR3 region has the DNA TGTGCCAGCAGCTTAGGGGCAGAACACTATGGCTACACCTTC.

The V call is TRBV19, the J call TRBJ1-1, with D uncertain. V was pared by 7 bases and J by 0 bases, with 9 bases between. Germline V CDR1 and CDR2: LNHDA, SQIVND (reference sequence). The CDR3 covers 13 residues. The CDR3 nucleotides are TGTGCCAGTATCGAGGCGATGAACACTGAAGCTTTCTTT. This sequence encodes CASIEAMNTEAFF.